The 19 T cell receptor beta chains given below trace back to one sample, sequenced in a study of blood T cells in healthy people across ages. A J-beta primer mix and a sample-barcoded 5' primer were used in a second PCR of about 7 to 12 cycles. TCRdb fed the 5' RACE reads into MiXCR, producing one record per CDR3 protein. The sample shows approximately 850,000 distinct CDR3 sequences, around two fifths of them seen only once. Sequencing input: blood. These receptors were obtained from a man aged 60 to 75 in good health.

This clonotype occurred a few times. V and J are TRBV6-5 and TRBJ2-7, with 7 positions matching TRBD1. V was clipped by 2 bases and J by 5 bases; unmatched bases: 3. Germline-derived CDR1 and CDR2 are MNHEY and SVGAGI. This CDR3 has 13 amino acids. Written as DNA, the CDR3 is TGTGCCAGCAGTTACAGGGGGCTCGACGAGCAGTACTTC. It encodes CASSYRGLDEQYF.

The chain joins TRBV3-1 to TRBJ2-4; the D is unclear. The CDR3 sequence is 12 residues long. Germline CDR1 and CDR2: LGHDT and YNNKEL (reference sequence). V lost 0 bases and J 13 bases, leaving 10 bases between the germline ends. CDR3 sequence (DNA): TGTGCCAGCAGCCAAGACACCAGCATACAGTACTTC. It yields the protein CASSQDTSIQYF.

A few counts support this clonotype. J is TRBJ2-3 and V is TRBV20-1; TRBD2 is a possible D gene (6 bases). Germline V CDR1 and CDR2: DFQATT, SNEGSKA (reference sequence). The CDR3 covers 15 residues. V was pared by 4 bases and J by 1 base, with 15 bases between. The CDR3 coding sequence is TGCAGTGCTACAGGGCGGGACTTAGGCACAGATACGCAGTATTTT. It specifies CSATGRDLGTDTQYF.

The V and J genes are TRBV6-1 and TRBJ2-7; the match to TRBD1 covers 9 bases. V was clipped by 5 bases and J by 0 bases; unmatched bases: 11. The length of the CDR3 is 17 residues. The germline V gene encodes CDR1 MNHNS and CDR2 SASEGT. The chain's CDR3 is CASSPAGTGRSSYEQYF. For the CDR3, the DNA is TGTGCCAGCAGTCCCGCAGGGACAGGGAGAAGCTCCTACGAGCAGTACTTC.

With regard to this clonotype: One end of the junction is discordant with germline, which a read error may explain. The chain is built from TRBV5-1 and TRBJ2-1, with 16 bases lining up with TRBD2. The germline V gene encodes CDR1 SGHRS and CDR2 YFSETQ. This CDR3 contains 16 residues. CDR3 region: CANSSGLAGGRNEQFF. CDR3 sequence (DNA): TGCGCCAACAGCTCGGGACTAGCGGGGGGGCGTAATGAGCAGTTCTTC.

The rearrangement joins TRBV2 to TRBJ2-5; 7 bases align to TRBD2. V lost 6 bases, J lost 0 bases, and 4 bases stayed unmatched. Germline loops: CDR1 SNHLY, CDR2 FYNNEI. The CDR3 sequence is 14 residues long. The CDR3 protein is CASRGGSDQETQYF. CDR3 nucleotides: TGTGCCAGCAGGGGCGGGAGCGACCAAGAGACCCAGTACTTC.

This clonotype was found a few times. This chain uses TRBV15 with TRBJ2-4, with 9 bases matching TRBD1. TRBJ2-7 explains the end of the DNA better; the J call may be wrong. The germline V gene encodes CDR1 LNHNV and CDR2 YYDKDF (reference sequence). The CDR3 has 14 residues. The CDR3 nucleotides read TGTGCCACCACCACGGGACAGGGTCACTACGAGCAGTACTTC. It encodes CATTTGQGHYEQYF.

V is TRBV5-1 and J is TRBJ2-7; D is possibly TRBD2 (5 bases). This CDR3 comprises 14 residues. V gave up 4 bases and J gave up 2 bases, with 13 bases separating them. CDR1 and CDR2 from the germline V gene are SGHRS and YFSETQ. For the CDR3, the DNA is TGCGCCAGCAGCCTGACGTTGGGAGCCTACGAGCAGTACTTC. The encoded protein is CASSLTLGAYEQYF.

This clonotype was detected only a few times. The chain combines TRBV29-1 with TRBJ2-3; TRBD1 matches 9 bases. This CDR3 is built from 13 residues. Germline assignment: CDR1 SQVTM and CDR2 ANQGSEA. The trim removed 8 bases at V and 6 bases at J, leaving 9 bases unmatched. CDR3 coding DNA: TGCAGCTTCCGGGACAGGGACTTGGATACGCAGTATTTT. This codes for CSFRDRDLDTQYF.

V usage is TRBV6-2 or TRBV6-3 and J usage is TRBJ2-7; D is unclear. The CDR3 runs to 15 residues. Trimming stripped 6 bases from V and 3 bases from J, with 18 bases between. Per the germline V gene, CDR1 is MNHEY and CDR2 is SVGEGT. The DNA for the CDR3 is TGTGCCAGCAGCTCCTCCCGGCGCCTTCACTACGAGCAGTACTTC. Residues: CASSSSRRLHYEQYF.

This rearrangement joins TRBV7-6 to TRBJ2-3; no clear D gene. The germline V gene encodes CDR1 SGHVS and CDR2 FNYEAQ. This CDR3 region has 14 residues. V lost 1 base to trimming and J lost 2 bases, with 7 bases between them. CDR3 DNA: TGTGCCAGCAGCTTAGAACTTTACACAGATACGCAGTATTTT. Its protein product is CASSLELYTDTQYF.

This chain joins TRBV9 and TRBJ2-3, with D hard to call. The CDR3 is 13 amino acids. Germline CDR1 reads SGDLS; CDR2 reads YYNGEE. V was clipped by 4 bases and J by 3 bases, with 9 bases between them. The DNA for the CDR3 is TGTGCCAGCAGCTCAACTAATACAGATACGCAGTATTTT. This translates into CASSSTNTDTQYF.

This clonotype was counted between two and nine times. The rearrangement links TRBV10-3 to TRBJ1-1; 7 nucleotides match TRBD1. The germline V gene has CDR1 ENHRY and CDR2 SYGVKD. Trimming took 6 bases from V and 6 from J; bases not matched to a gene: 4. CDR3 size: 12 residues. This chain's CDR3 is CAIRGTAAEAFF. The CDR3 coding sequence is TGTGCCATCAGGGGGACAGCCGCTGAAGCTTTCTTT.

The V call is TRBV3-1, the J call TRBJ1-1; a weak D match, TRBD1 (5 bases). This CDR3 has 14 residues. Germline V gene data show CDR1 as LGHDT and CDR2 as YNNKEL (reference sequence). V lost 4 bases to trimming and J lost 1 base, with 10 bases between them. CDR3 DNA: TGTGCCAGCAGCCGACAGAATAGGAACACTGAAGCTTTCTTT. This gives the protein CASSRQNRNTEAFF.

A few counts support this clonotype. This chain joins TRBV2 and TRBJ2-7, with 7 bases lining up with TRBD1. V shed 2 bases and J 5 bases; nucleotides not matched to a gene: 9. This CDR3 is built from 15 residues. Germline CDR1 SNHLY, CDR2 FYNNEI. The CDR3 protein is CASSEWTGSLDEQYF. CDR3 DNA sequence: TGTGCCAGCAGTGAATGGACAGGAAGTTTGGACGAGCAGTACTTC.

This sequence joins TRBV3-1 and TRBJ2-7; 11 bases are shared with TRBD2. CDR3 length: 14 amino acids. V was clipped by 6 bases and J by 5 bases; unmatched bases: 6. Germline values: CDR1 LGHDT, CDR2 YNNKEL (reference sequence). Here the CDR3 reads CASRHSGGADEQYF. In DNA form, the CDR3 reads TGTGCCAGCAGACATAGCGGGGGGGCGGACGAGCAGTACTTC.

V and J are TRBV10-3 and TRBJ2-2, with D possibly being TRBD1 (5 bases). The length of the CDR3 is 14 residues. CDR1 is ENHRY and CDR2 is SYGVKD in the germline V gene. Trimming removed 8 bases at V and 5 bases at J, with 15 bases between. CDR3 nucleotide sequence: TGTGCCATCCAGGGCCAGGAAGGGACCGGGGAGCTGTTTTTT. Residues: CAIQGQEGTGELFF.

The J gene is TRBJ2-7, the V gene TRBV7-9; the D is unclear. The CDR3 extends over 15 amino acids. V was trimmed by 1 base and J by 6 bases, leaving 16 bases between them. Germline CDR1 reads SEHNR; CDR2 reads FQNEAQ (reference sequence). The CDR3 spells CASSLGQMASGEQYF. The CDR3 bases are TGTGCCAGCAGCTTAGGGCAAATGGCCTCTGGCGAGCAGTACTTC.

The chain employs TRBV20-1 and TRBJ2-7; D gene uncertain. The CDR3 has 12 residues. The V end lost 5 bases, the J end lost 3 bases, and 11 bases lay between the germline ends. Germline V gene sequence: CDR1 DFQATT, CDR2 SNEGSKA (reference sequence). This CDR3 reads CSAPLLSYEQYF. The CDR3 DNA follows: TGCAGTGCTCCGCTACTGAGCTACGAGCAGTACTTC.